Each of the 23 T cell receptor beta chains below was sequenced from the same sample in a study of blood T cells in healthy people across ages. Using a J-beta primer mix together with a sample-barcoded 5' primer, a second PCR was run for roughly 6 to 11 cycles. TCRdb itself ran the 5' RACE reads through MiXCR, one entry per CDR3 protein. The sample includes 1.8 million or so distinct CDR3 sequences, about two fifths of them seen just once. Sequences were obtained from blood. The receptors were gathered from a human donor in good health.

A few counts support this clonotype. CDR3 sequence reads: CASSESGNPVFDGYTF. CDR3 nucleotide sequence: TGTGCCAGCAGTGAATCGGGGAACCCGGTCTTCGATGGCTACACCTTC. The gene calls are TRBV2 and TRBJ1-2, with no clear D. Germline V gives CDR1 SNHLY, CDR2 FYNNEI. Trimming left V 2 bases short and J 6 bases short, with 19 bases between. This CDR3 is built from 16 residues.

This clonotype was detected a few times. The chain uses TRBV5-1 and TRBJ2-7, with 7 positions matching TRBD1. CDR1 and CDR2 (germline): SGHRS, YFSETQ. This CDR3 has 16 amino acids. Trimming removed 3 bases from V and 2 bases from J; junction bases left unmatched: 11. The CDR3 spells CASSSKGAGGAYEQYF. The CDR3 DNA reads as TGCGCCAGCAGCTCCAAGGGGGCTGGCGGAGCCTACGAGCAGTACTTC.

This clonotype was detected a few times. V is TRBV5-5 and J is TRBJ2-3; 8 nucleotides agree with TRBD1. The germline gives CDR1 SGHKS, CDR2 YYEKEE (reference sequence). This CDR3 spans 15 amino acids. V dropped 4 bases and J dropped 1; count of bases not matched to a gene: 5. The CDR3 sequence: CASSPLTGGTDTQYF. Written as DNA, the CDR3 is TGTGCCAGCAGCCCCCTGACAGGGGGCACAGATACGCAGTATTTT.

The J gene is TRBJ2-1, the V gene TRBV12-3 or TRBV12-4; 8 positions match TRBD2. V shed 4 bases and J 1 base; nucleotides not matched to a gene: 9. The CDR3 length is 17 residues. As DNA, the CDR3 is TGTGCCAGCAGTTATGGGACTAGTCCCTATTCCTACAATGAGCAGTTCTTC. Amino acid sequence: CASSYGTSPYSYNEQFF.

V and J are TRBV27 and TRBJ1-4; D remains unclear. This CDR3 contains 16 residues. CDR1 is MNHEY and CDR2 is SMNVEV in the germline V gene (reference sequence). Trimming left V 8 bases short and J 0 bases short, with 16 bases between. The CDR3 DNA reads TGTGCCAGCGGGGAAAGGCCGGCTGCAACTAATGAAAAACTGTTTTTT. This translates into CASGERPAATNEKLFF.

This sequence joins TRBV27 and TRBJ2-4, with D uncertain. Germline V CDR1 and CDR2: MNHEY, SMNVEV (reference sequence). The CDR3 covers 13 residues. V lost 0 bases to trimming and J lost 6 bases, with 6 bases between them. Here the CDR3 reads CASSLSAGNIQYF. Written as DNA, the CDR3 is TGTGCCAGCAGTTTATCGGCAGGAAACATTCAGTACTTC.

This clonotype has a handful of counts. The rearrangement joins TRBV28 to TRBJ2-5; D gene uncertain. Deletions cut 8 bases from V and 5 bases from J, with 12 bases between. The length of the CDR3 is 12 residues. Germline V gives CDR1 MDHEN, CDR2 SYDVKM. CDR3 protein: CASGLLGETQYF. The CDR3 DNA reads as TGTGCCAGCGGCCTCCTAGGGGAGACCCAGTACTTC.

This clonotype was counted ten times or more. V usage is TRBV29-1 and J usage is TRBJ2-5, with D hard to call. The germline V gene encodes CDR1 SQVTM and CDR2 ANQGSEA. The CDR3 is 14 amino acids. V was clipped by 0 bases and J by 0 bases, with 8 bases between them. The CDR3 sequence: CSVEEAFYQETQYF. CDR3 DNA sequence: TGCAGCGTTGAAGAGGCCTTCTACCAAGAGACCCAGTACTTC.

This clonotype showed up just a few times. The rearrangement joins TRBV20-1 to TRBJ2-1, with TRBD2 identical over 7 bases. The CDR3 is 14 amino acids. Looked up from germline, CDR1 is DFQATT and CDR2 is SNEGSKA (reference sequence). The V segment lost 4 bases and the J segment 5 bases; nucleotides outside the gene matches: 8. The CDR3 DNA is TGCAGTGCTATCTCGGGGGGAATGAACAATGAGCAGTTCTTC. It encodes CSAISGGMNNEQFF.

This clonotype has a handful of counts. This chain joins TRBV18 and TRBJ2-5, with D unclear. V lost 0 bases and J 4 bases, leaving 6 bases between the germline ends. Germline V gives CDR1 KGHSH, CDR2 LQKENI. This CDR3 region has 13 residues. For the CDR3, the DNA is TGTGCCAGCTCACCACCAGGGATAGAGACCCAGTACTTC. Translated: CASSPPGIETQYF. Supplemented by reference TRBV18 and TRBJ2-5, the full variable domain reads NAGVMQNPRHLVRRRGQEARLRCSPMKGHSHVYWYRQLPEEGLKFMVYLQKENIIDESGMPKERFSAEFPKEGPSILRIQQVVRGDSAAYFCASSPPGIETQYFGPGTRLLVL.

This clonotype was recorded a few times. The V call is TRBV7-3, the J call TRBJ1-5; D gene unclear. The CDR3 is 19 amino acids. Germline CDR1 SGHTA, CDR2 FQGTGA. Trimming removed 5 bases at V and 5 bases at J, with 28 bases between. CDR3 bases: TGTGCCAGCAGCATCCCAGAGCTGACAAACCCTGACTGCGATCAGCCCCAGCATTTT. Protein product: CASSIPELTNPDCDQPQHF.

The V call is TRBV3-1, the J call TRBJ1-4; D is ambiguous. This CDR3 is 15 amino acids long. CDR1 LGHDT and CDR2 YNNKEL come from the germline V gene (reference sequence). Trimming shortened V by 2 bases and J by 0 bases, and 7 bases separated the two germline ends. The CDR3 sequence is CASSQLSATNEKLFF. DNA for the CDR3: TGTGCCAGCAGCCAATTATCAGCAACTAATGAAAAACTGTTTTTT.

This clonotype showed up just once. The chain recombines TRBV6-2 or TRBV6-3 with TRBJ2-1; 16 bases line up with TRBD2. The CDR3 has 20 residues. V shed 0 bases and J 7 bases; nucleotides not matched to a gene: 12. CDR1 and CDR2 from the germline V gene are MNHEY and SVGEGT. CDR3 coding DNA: TGTGCCAGCAGTTACTCGATGAGGTCGGGGACTAGCGGGGGGGCGAATGAGCAGTTCTTC. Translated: CASSYSMRSGTSGGANEQFF.

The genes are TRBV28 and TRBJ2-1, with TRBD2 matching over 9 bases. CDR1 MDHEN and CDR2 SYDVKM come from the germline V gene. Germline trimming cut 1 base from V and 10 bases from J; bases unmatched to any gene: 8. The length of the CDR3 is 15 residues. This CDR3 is CASSLLAGVQGEQFF. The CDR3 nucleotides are TGTGCCAGCAGTTTATTAGCGGGGGTACAAGGGGAGCAGTTCTTC.

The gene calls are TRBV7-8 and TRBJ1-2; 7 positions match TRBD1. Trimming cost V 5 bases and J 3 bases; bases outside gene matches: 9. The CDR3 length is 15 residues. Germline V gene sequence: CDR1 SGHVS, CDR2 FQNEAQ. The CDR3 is CASSPTGPEDYGYTF. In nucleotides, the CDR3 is TGTGCCAGCAGCCCGACAGGGCCTGAGGACTATGGCTACACCTTC.

The DNA for the CDR3 is TGTGCCACCAGCAGACCGGGACAGGGAGTGTATGGCTACACCTTC. Translation gives CATSRPGQGVYGYTF. The chain has TRBV15 and TRBJ1-2, with 9 positions matching TRBD1. The V gene end was trimmed by 2 bases and the J gene end by 5 bases; junction bases not matched to a gene: 6. CDR3 length: 15 amino acids. Germline-derived CDR1 and CDR2 are LNHNV and YYDKDF (reference sequence).

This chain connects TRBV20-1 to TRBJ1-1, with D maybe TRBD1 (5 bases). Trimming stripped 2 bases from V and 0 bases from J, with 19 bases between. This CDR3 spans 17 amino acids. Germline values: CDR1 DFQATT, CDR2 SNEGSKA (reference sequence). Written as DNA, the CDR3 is TGCAGTGCTAGAAATTTTAGGGGCGCGAGCATGAACACTGAAGCTTTCTTT. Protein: CSARNFRGASMNTEAFF.

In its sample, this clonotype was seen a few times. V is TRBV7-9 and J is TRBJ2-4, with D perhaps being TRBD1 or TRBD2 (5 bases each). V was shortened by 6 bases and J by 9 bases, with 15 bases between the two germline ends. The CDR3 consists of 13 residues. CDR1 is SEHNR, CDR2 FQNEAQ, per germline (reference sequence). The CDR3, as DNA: TGTGCCAGCAGATCGTCAGGGAGCAGCATTCAGTACTTC. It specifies CASRSSGSSIQYF.

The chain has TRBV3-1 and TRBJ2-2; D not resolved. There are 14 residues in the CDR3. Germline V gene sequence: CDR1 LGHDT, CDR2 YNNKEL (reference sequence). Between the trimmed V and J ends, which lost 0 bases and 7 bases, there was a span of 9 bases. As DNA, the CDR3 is TGTGCCAGCAGCCAAGACAGTCTAATCGGGGAGCTGTTTTTT. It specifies CASSQDSLIGELFF.

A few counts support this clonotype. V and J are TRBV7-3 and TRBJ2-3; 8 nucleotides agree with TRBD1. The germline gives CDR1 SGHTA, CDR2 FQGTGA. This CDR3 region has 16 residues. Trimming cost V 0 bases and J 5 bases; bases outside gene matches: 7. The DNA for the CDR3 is TGTGCCAGCAGCTTAACAGGTTCAGGGGGCGTAGATACGCAGTATTTT. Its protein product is CASSLTGSGGVDTQYF.

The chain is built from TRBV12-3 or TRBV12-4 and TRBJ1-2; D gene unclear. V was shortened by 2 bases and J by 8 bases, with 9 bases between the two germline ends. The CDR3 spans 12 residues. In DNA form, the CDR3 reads TGTGCCAGCAGTTTATGGCAGCAGGGCTACACCTTC. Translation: CASSLWQQGYTF.

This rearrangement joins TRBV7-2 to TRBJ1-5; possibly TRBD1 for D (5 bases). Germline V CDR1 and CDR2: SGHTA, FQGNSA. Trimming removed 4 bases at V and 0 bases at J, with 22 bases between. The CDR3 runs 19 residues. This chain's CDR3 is CASSSGRGTRRISNQPQHF. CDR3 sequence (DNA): TGTGCCAGCAGCTCGGGGAGAGGGACCAGGAGGATTAGCAATCAGCCCCAGCATTTT.

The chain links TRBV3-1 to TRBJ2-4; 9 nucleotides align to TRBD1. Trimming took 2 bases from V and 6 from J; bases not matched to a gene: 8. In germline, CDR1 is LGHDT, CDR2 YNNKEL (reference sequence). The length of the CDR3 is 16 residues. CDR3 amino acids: CASSQRRGTGRNIQYF. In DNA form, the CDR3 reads TGTGCCAGCAGCCAAAGACGCGGGACAGGGAGAAACATTCAGTACTTC.